The table lists the clone carrying this TCR beta chain with a few counts. This sample is drawn from a study of T-cell reconstitution after alpha-beta-depleted transplantation in children. Trimming took off 4 bases at V and 3 bases at J, with 19 bases between the two ends. The CDR3 extends over 16 amino acids. Germline CDR1 and CDR2: MNHEY and SMNVEV (reference sequence). TCRbeta library preparation incorporated unique molecular identifiers. TCRdb used MiXCR to reprocess the PCR reads, holding one entry per CDR3 protein. The sample contains a few hundred thousand distinct CDR3 sequences, around 15% of which appear only once.

Sequences were derived from PBMCs, mostly from graft donor cells, sampled 360 days after TCRalphabeta/CD19-depleted stem cell transplant. The TCR originated in a boy under two years old who had a stem cell transplant for Wiskott-Aldrich syndrome, so the T cells may come from the graft donor. The chain joins TRBV27 to TRBJ2-7; D may be TRBD2 (6 bases). The CDR3 DNA reads TGTGCCAGCAGTTCTCCGAAGACTAGATCTGGCTACGAGCAGTACTTC. It yields the protein CASSSPKTRSGYEQYF.